This T cell receptor beta chain stems from a study of blood T cell repertoires in COVID-19. Method: immunoSEQ multiplex PCR; TCRdb's copy keeps in-frame clones and lacks some. The sample has some 50,000 clones, 80% to 90% seen once. This clone appeared a few times. CDR3 length: 13 residues. Germline CDR1 and CDR2: LGHDT and YNNKEL (reference sequence). Trimming cost V 5 bases and J 1 base, with 9 bases left between them. This receptor was identified in a human donor in a cohort sampled during active COVID-19. The rearrangement uses TRBV3-1 (or the pseudogene TRBV3-2) and TRBJ2-7, with unresolved D. The sequencing input was peripheral blood. The chain's CDR3 is CASSDTDSYEQYF. CDR3 bases: TGTGCCAGCAGCGACACCGATTCCTACGAGCAGTACTTC.